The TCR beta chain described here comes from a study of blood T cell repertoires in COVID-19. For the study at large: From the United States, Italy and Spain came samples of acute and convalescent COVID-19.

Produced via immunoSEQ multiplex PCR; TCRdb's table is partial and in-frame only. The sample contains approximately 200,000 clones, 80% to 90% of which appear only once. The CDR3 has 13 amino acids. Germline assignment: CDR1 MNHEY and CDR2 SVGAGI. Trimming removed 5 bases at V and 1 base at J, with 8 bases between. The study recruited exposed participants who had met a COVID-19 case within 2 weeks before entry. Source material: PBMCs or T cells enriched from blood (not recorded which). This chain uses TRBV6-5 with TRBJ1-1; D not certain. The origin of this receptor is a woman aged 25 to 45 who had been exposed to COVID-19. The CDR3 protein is CASSMTGNTEAFF. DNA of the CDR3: TGTGCCAGCAGTATGACTGGGAACACTGAAGCTTTCTTT.